The rows below give T cell receptor beta chains drawn from one sample of a study of blood T cell repertoires in COVID-19. The repertoire was sequenced with immunoSEQ multiplex PCR; TCRdb's copy has only in-frame clones and lacks some. The repertoire holds 50,000 to 70,000 clones, with roughly 84% as singletons. Sequencing was performed on peripheral blood. The receptors stem from a woman aged 55 to 70 with acute or convalescent COVID-19. CDR3s include the opening cysteine and the closing phenylalanine or tryptophan. The size entry is marked missing in some rows and otherwise reads once, few, many or a size class.

clone size: .
J gene: TRBJ1-1
V gene: TRBV4-1
CDR3 protein: CASSQYGTGNDGSTEAFF

clone size: .
J gene: TRBJ1-2
V gene: TRBV18
CDR3 protein: CASSPSGDYGYTF

clone size: .
J gene: TRBJ2-5
V gene: TRBV5-1
CDR3 protein: CASRRTGADQETQYF

clone size: once
J gene: TRBJ2-2
V gene: TRBV19
CDR3 protein: CASTGTGNTGELFF

clone size: .
J gene: TRBJ2-1
V gene: TRBV19
CDR3 protein: CASSVSRGRYIFF

clone size: .
J gene: TRBJ2-1
V gene: TRBV9
CDR3 protein: CASSAPLVAGGIAYNEQFF

clone size: .
J gene: TRBJ1-1
V gene: TRBV6-5
CDR3 protein: CASSRQGGLNTEAFF

clone size: .
J gene: TRBJ1-5
V gene: TRBV5-3
CDR3 protein: CARSLAPGMGYSNQPQHF

clone size: .
J gene: TRBJ1-2
V gene: TRBV15
CDR3 protein: CATSRAGGYGYTF

clone size: few
J gene: TRBJ2-2
V gene: TRBV5-1
CDR3 protein: CARSRDGGGPTGELFF

clone size: .
J gene: TRBJ1-5
V gene: TRBV20-1
CDR3 protein: CSASRDSYSNQPQHF

clone size: .
J gene: TRBJ2-7
V gene: TRBV5-6
CDR3 protein: CASSLPGQGGSYEQYF

clone size: .
J gene: TRBJ1-3
V gene: TRBV7-2
CDR3 protein: CASSLTGGGGNTIYF

clone size: .
J gene: TRBJ2-2
V gene: TRBV9
CDR3 protein: CASSPRQGGNTGELFF

clone size: .
J gene: TRBJ1-1
V gene: TRBV12-3/TRBV12-4
CDR3 protein: CASSFGGYTEAFF

clone size: .
J gene: TRBJ2-3
V gene: TRBV12-3/TRBV12-4
CDR3 protein: CASRRLGADTQYF

clone size: .
J gene: TRBJ1-1
V gene: TRBV3-1/TRBV3-2
CDR3 protein: CASSRDSSTEAFF

clone size: .
J gene: TRBJ2-3
V gene: TRBV12-3/TRBV12-4
CDR3 protein: CASSPSRGTQYF

clone size: .
J gene: TRBJ1-1
V gene: TRBV7-6
CDR3 protein: CASSSYQLNTEAFF

clone size: .
J gene: TRBJ1-4
V gene: TRBV5-5
CDR3 protein: CASSRDRAVEKLFF

clone size: .
J gene: TRBJ2-7
V gene: TRBV11-1
CDR3 protein: CASSPDRGAYEQYF

clone size: .
J gene: TRBJ1-2
V gene: TRBV10-3
CDR3 protein: CAISLGQVDGYTF

clone size: .
J gene: TRBJ1-3
V gene: TRBV6-5
CDR3 protein: CASSYRPPGQGNTIYF

clone size: .
J gene: TRBJ1-1
V gene: TRBV11-2
CDR3 protein: CASSLRTVNTEAFF

clone size: once
J gene: TRBJ2-3
V gene: TRBV19
CDR3 protein: CASSTLAGGQDTQYF

clone size: .
J gene: TRBJ1-2
V gene: TRBV3-1/TRBV3-2
CDR3 protein: CASSQERDLGYTF

clone size: .
J gene: TRBJ2-3
V gene: TRBV18
CDR3 protein: CASSPREGSTDTQYF

clone size: once
J gene: TRBJ2-3
V gene: TRBV19
CDR3 protein: CASSMQGAGTDTQYF

clone size: .
J gene: TRBJ2-2
V gene: TRBV9
CDR3 protein: CASSVGRGGHGELFF

clone size: .
J gene: TRBJ1-2
V gene: TRBV2
CDR3 protein: CASSEAGQGSGGYTF

clone size: few
J gene: TRBJ1-6
V gene: TRBV11-2
CDR3 protein: CASSLEGGESSPLHF

clone size: .
J gene: TRBJ1-3
V gene: TRBV6-1
CDR3 protein: CASSEAPVPGNTIYF

clone size: .
J gene: TRBJ2-1
V gene: TRBV11-2
CDR3 protein: CASSLGREGQFF

clone size: .
J gene: TRBJ2-2
V gene: TRBV5-1
CDR3 protein: CASSLRLAGGNTGELFF

clone size: once
J gene: TRBJ1-5
V gene: TRBV5-6
CDR3 protein: CASSQTGYNQPQHF

clone size: .
J gene: TRBJ1-1
V gene: TRBV7-3
CDR3 protein: CASSPGPGNTEAFF

clone size: .
J gene: TRBJ2-4
V gene: TRBV10-3
CDR3 protein: CAISEGTVSRQKNIQYF

clone size: .
J gene: TRBJ2-2
V gene: TRBV10-3
CDR3 protein: CAISGRQGRSGELFF

clone size: .
J gene: TRBJ2-1
V gene: TRBV12-3/TRBV12-4
CDR3 protein: CASLAGGRWEQFF

clone size: .
J gene: TRBJ1-1
V gene: TRBV27
CDR3 protein: CASNRGTEAFF

clone size: medium-sized
J gene: TRBJ1-1
V gene: TRBV2
CDR3 protein: CASRVDRGGEAFF

clone size: .
J gene: TRBJ2-3
V gene: TRBV7-3
CDR3 protein: CASSFRDYQDTQYF

clone size: .
J gene: TRBJ2-5
V gene: TRBV5-4
CDR3 protein: CASSIGTSGRETQYF

clone size: .
J gene: TRBJ2-7
V gene: TRBV6-6
CDR3 protein: CASSSSATGGYEQYF

clone size: few
J gene: TRBJ1-6
V gene: TRBV3-1/TRBV3-2
CDR3 protein: CASSQGARSPLHF

clone size: .
J gene: TRBJ1-1
V gene: TRBV5-1
CDR3 protein: CASSSRVATTEAFF

clone size: .
J gene: TRBJ1-2
V gene: TRBV3-1/TRBV3-2
CDR3 protein: CASSLVGAGQVRVLTF

clone size: .
J gene: TRBJ1-1
V gene: TRBV27
CDR3 protein: CASGRDRGPGTEAFF

clone size: .
J gene: TRBJ1-4
V gene: TRBV6-5
CDR3 protein: CASSYGQGGEKLFF

clone size: .
J gene: TRBJ1-3
V gene: TRBV6-5
CDR3 protein: CASSPSGASGNTIYF

clone size: once
J gene: TRBJ1-1
V gene: TRBV5-1
CDR3 protein: CASSSQGGTEAFF